This T cell receptor beta chain appears in the sequencing data of a study of read filtering for tumor transcriptome and immune sequencing. Study background: Transcriptome libraries were built from DNase-treated RNA.

Study findings and constraints: The CD138-negative fraction was mixed bone marrow immune cells, not pure T cells. Approximately 80% of IR-seq clonotypes had one read, totaling 3% to 4.5% of reads; RNA-seq: 74.6% and 44.6%.

Bone marrow was sampled from every patient at the time of active disease. Many counts were recorded for this clonotype. Its antigen is not known. The library was built from around 0.4 ug RNA with molecular barcoded adaptors for alpha/delta and beta/gamma chains. TCRdb processed the reads anew with MiXCR; each CDR3 protein has one entry. The sample has approximately 20,000 distinct CDR3 sequences, roughly 23% seen once. The clonotype was recovered from a donor aged 40 or over with multiple myeloma. Sequenced sample: a population of CD138-negative cells sorted from bone marrow.

CDR3 sequence (DNA): TGCAGCGTTGAAGTGGGGACCACACAGTTCTTC. This sequence encodes CSVEVGTTQFF. J is TRBJ2-1 and V is TRBV29-1, with D perhaps being TRBD1 or TRBD2 (5 bases each). The V gene's germline CDR1 is SQVTM and CDR2 ANQGSEA. This CDR3 region has 11 residues. Trimming removed 1 base from V and 13 bases from J, with 11 bases in between.